The subject of this entry is one TCR beta chain. What it recognizes is unknown. PCR amplification relied on 60 Vbeta primers (plus 13 Jbeta primers). Per the authors' pipeline: Later reanalysis found about 80 million unique TCR beta chains, around 9.9 million of them shared. This table comes from immunoSEQ multiplex PCR, and its TCRdb copy is limited to in-frame clones, with some not included. That table supplies the V and J calls and clone size; D and trimming were determined from the DNA. The repertoire includes over 150,000 clones, under 70% of them detected once, and around 3% sits in the top ten. The CDR3 runs to 15 residues. CDR1 LNHDA and CDR2 SQIVND come from the germline V gene (reference sequence). V shed 4 bases, J shed 1 base, and the junction held 6 bases outside the gene matches. These data belong to a study of cytomegalovirus exposure and HLA in healthy donors. Points from the study as a whole: What a later analysis showed was that several of the most significant clusters appeared linked to common viral pathogens. The listing of about 150 TCR beta chains classed them as cytomegalovirus-associated.

The source is a woman aged 35 to 49 in good health and CMV-seropositive. The chain carries TRBV19 and TRBJ1-1; 7 bases map to TRBD1. What was sequenced was PBMCs. Here the CDR3 reads CASSKGQLQNTEAFF. The CDR3 DNA reads TGTGCCAGTAGTAAGGGACAGCTCCAGAACACTGAAGCTTTCTTT.